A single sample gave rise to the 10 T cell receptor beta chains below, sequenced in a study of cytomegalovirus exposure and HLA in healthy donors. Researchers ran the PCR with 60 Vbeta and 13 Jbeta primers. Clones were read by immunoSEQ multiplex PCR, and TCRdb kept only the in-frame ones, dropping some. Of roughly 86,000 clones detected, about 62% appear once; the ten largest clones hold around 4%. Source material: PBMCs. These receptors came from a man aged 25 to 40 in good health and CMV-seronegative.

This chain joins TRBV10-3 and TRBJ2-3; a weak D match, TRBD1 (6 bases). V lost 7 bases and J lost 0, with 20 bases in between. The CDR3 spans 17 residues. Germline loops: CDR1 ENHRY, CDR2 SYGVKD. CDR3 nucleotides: TGTGCCATCACCCCCCGCTGGGACACGAGAAGCACAGATACGCAGTATTTT. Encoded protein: CAITPRWDTRSTDTQYF.

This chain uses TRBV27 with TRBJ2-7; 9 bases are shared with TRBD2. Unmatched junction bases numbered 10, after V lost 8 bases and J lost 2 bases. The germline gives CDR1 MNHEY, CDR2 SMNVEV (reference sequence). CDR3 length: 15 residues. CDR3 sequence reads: CASSLGASGAYEQYF. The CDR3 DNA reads TGTGCCAGCTCGCTGGGGGCTAGCGGGGCCTACGAGCAGTACTTC.

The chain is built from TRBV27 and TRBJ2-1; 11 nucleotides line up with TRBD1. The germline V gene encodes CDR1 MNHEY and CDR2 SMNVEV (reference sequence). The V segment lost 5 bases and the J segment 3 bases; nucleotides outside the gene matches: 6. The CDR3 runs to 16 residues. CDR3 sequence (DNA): TGTGCCAGCAGTCCCCCCGGGACAGGGGGCTACAATGAGCAGTTCTTC. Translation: CASSPPGTGGYNEQFF.

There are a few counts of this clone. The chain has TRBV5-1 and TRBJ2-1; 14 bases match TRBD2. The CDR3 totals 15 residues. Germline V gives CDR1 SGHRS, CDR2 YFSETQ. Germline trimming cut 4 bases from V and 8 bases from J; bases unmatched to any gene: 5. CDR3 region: CASSPRGLAGDEQFF. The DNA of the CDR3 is TGCGCCAGCAGCCCGAGGGGACTAGCGGGGGATGAGCAGTTCTTC.

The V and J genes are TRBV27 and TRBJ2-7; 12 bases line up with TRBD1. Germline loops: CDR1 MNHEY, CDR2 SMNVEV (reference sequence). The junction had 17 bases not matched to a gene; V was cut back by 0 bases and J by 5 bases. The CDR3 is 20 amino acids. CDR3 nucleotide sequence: TGTGCCAGCAGTTTATCCCCGGGACAGGGGGCACGGAGTTTGACCAACGAGCAGTACTTC. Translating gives CASSLSPGQGARSLTNEQYF.

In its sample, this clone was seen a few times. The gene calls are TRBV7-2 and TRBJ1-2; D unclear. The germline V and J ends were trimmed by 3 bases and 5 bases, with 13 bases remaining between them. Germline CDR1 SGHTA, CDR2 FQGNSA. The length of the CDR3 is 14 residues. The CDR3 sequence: CASSLRTLGYGYTF. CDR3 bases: TGTGCCAGCAGCTTGAGGACTTTGGGGTATGGCTACACCTTC. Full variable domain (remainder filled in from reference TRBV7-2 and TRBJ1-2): GAGVSQSPSNKVTEKGKDVELRCDPISGHTALYWYRQSLGQGLEFLIYFQGNSAPDKSGLPSDRFSAERTGGSVSTLTIQRTQQEDSAVYLCASSLRTLGYGYTFGSGTRLTVV.

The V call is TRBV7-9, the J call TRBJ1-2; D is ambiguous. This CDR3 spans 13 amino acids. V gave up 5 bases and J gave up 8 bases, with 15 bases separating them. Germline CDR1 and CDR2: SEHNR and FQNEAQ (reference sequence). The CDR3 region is CASSRTTNGGYTF. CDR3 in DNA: TGTGCCAGCAGCCGCACCACCAACGGGGGCTACACCTTC.

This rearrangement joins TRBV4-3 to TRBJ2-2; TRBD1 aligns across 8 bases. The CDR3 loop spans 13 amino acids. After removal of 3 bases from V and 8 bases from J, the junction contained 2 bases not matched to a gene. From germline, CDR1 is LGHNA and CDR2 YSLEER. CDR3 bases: TGCGCCAGCAGCCACGACAGGGGAGGGGAGCTGTTTTTT. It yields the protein CASSHDRGGELFF.

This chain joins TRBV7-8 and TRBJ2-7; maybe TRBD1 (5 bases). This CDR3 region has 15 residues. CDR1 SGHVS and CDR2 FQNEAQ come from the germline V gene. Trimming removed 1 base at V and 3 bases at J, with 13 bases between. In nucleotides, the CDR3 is TGTGCCAGCAGCTTAGGGTCCAGGGCCGACTACGAGCAGTACTTC. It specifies CASSLGSRADYEQYF. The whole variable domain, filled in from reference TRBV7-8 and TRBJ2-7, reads GAGVSQSPRYKVAKRGQDVALRCDPISGHVSLFWYQQALGQGPEFLTYFQNEAQLDKSGLPSDRFFAERPEGSVSTLKIQRTQQEDSAVYLCASSLGSRADYEQYFGPGTRLTVT.

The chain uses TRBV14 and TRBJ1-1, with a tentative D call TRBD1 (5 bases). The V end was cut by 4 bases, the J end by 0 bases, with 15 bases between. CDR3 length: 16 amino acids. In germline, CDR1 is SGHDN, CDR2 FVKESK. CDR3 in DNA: TGTGCCAGCAGCCCAGGGTATCTGGGCATGAACACTGAAGCTTTCTTT. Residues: CASSPGYLGMNTEAFF.